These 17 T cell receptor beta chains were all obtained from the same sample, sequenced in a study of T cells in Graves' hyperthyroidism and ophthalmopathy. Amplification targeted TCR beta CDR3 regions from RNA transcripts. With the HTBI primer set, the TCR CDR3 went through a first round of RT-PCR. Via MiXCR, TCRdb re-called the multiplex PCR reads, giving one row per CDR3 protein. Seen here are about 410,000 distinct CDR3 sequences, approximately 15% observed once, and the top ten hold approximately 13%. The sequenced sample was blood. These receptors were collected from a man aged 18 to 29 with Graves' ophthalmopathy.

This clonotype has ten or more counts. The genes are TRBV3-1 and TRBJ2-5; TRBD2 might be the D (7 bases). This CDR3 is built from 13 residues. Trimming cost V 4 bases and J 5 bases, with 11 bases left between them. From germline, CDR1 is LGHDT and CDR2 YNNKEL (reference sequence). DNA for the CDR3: TGTGCCAGCAGCCCTTCGGGGGGCGAGACCCAGTACTTC. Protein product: CASSPSGGETQYF.

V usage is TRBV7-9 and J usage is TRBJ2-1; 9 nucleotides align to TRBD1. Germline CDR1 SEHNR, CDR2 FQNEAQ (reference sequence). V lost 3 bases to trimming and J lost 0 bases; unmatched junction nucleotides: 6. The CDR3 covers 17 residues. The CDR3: CASSFAGTGSSYNEQFF. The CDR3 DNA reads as TGTGCCAGCAGCTTCGCCGGGACAGGGAGCTCCTACAATGAGCAGTTCTTC.

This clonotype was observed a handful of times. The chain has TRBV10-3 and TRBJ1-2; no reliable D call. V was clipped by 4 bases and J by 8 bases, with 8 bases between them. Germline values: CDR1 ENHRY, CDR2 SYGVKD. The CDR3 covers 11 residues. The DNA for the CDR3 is TGTGCCATCAGTGGAGGGCCCGGCTACACCTTC. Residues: CAISGGPGYTF.

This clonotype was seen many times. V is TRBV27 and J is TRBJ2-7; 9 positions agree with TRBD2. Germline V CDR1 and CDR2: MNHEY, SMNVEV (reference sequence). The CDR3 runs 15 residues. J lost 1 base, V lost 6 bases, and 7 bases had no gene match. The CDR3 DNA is TGTGCCAGCAGATACAGCGGGGGGCCATCCTACGAGCAGTACTTC. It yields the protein CASRYSGGPSYEQYF.

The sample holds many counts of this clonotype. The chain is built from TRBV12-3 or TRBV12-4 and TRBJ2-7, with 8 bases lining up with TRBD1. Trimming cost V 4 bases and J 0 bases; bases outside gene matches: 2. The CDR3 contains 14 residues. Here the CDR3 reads CASSSGQASYEQYF. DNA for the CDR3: TGTGCCAGCAGTTCGGGACAGGCCTCCTACGAGCAGTACTTC.

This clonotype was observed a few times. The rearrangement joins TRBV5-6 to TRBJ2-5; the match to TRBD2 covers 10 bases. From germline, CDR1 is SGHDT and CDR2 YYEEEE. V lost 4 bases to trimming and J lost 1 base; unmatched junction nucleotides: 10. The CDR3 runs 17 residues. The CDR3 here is CASSTKLAGLLQETQYF. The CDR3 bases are TGTGCCAGCAGCACCAAACTAGCGGGGCTACTCCAAGAGACCCAGTACTTC.

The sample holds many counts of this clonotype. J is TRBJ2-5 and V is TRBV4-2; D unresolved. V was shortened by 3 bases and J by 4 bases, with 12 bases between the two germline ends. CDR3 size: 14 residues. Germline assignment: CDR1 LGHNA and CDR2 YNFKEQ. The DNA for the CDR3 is TGTGCCAGCAGCCACCCTACTATTTTAGAGACCCAGTACTTC. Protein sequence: CASSHPTILETQYF.

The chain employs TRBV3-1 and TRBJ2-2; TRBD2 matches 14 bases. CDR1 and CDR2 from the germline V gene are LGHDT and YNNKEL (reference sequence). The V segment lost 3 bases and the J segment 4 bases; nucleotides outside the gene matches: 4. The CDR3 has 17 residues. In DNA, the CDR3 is TGTGCCAGCAGCCAGGGACTAGCGGGAGTTCTCACCGGGGAGCTGTTTTTT. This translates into CASSQGLAGVLTGELFF.

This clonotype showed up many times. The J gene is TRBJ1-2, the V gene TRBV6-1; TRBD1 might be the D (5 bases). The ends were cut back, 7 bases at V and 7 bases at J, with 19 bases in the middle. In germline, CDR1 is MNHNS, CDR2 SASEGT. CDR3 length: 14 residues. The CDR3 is CASTDKGGRGGYTF. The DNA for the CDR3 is TGTGCCAGCACGGACAAAGGAGGGAGAGGTGGCTACACCTTC.

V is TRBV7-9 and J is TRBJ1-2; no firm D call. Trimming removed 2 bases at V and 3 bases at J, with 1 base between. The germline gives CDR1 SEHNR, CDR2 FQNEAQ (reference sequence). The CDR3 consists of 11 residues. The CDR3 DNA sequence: TGTGCCAGCAGCTTACACTATGGCTACACCTTC. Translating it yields CASSLHYGYTF.

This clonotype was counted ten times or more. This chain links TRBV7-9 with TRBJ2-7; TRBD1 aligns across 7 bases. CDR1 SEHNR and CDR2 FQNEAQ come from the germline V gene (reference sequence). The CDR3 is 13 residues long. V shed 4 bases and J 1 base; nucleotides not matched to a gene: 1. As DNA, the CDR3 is TGTGCCAGCAGCTCGGGACAGTCCTACGAGCAGTACTTC. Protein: CASSSGQSYEQYF.

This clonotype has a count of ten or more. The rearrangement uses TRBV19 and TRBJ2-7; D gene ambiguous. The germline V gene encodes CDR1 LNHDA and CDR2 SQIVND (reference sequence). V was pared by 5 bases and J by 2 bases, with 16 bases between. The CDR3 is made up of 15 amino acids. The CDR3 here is CASSPRLLKAYEQYF. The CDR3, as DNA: TGTGCCAGTAGTCCCAGACTCCTGAAGGCCTACGAGCAGTACTTC.

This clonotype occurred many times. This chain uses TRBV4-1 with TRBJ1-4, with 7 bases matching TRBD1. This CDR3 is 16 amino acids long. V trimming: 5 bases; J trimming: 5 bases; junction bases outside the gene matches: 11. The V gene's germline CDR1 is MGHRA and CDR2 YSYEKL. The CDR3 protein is CASSTEPGQRNEKLFF. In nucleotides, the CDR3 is TGCGCCAGCAGCACCGAACCGGGACAGAGGAATGAAAAACTGTTTTTT.

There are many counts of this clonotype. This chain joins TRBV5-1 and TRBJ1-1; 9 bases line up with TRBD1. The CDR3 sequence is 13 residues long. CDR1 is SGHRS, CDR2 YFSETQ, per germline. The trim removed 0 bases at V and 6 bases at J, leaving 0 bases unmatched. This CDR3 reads CASSLGDRAEAFF. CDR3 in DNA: TGCGCCAGCAGCTTGGGGGACAGGGCTGAAGCTTTCTTT. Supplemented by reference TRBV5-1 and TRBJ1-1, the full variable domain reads KAGVTQTPRYLIKTRGQQVTLSCSPISGHRSVSWYQQTPGQGLQFLFEYFSETQRNKGNFPGRFSGRQFSNSRSEMNVSTLELGDSALYLCASSLGDRAEAFFGQGTRLTVV.

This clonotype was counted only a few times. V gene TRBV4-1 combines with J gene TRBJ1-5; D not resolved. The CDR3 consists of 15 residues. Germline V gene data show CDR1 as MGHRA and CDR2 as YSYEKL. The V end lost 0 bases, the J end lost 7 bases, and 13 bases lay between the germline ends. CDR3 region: CASSQDLGLRQPQHF. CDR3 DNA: TGCGCCAGCAGCCAAGATTTAGGCCTCAGACAGCCCCAGCATTTT.

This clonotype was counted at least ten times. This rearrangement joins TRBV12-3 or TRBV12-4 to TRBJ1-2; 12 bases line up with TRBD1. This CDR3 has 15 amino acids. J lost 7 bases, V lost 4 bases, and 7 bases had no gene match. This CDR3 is CASSSGTGGLVGYTF. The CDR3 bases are TGTGCCAGCAGTTCCGGGACAGGGGGCCTAGTTGGCTACACCTTC.

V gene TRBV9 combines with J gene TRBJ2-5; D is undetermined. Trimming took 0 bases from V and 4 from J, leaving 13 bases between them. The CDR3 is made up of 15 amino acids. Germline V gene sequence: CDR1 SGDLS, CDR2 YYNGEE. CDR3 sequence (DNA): TGTGCCAGCAGCGTAGCTGGCAGATTATTAGAGACCCAGTACTTC. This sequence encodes CASSVAGRLLETQYF.